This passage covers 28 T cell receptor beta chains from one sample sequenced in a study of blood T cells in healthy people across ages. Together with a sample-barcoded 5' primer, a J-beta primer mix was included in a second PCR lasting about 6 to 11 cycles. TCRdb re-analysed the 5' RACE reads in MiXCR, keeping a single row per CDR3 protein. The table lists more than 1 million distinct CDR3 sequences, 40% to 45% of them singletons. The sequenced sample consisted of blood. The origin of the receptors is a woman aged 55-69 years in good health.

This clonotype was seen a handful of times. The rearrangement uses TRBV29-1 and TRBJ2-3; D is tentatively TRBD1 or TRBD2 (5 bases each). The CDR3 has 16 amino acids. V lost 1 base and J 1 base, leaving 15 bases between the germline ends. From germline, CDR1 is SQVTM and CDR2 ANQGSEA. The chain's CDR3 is CSVEVGAAIGTDTQYF. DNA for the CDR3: TGCAGCGTTGAAGTCGGGGCGGCTATCGGCACAGATACGCAGTATTTT.

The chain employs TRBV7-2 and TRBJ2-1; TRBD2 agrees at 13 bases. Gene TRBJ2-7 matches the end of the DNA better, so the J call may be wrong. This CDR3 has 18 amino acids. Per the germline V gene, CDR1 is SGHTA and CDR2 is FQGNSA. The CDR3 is CASSLRTSGSSRYNEQYF. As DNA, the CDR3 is TGTGCCAGCAGCTTACGGACTAGCGGGAGCTCTCGTTACAATGAGCAGTACTTC.

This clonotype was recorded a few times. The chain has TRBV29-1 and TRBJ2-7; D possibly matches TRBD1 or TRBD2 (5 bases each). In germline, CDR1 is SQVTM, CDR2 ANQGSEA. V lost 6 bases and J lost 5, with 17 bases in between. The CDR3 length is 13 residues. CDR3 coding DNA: TGCAGCGTCTACCTAAGAGGGACGAACGAGCAGTACTTC. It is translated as CSVYLRGTNEQYF.

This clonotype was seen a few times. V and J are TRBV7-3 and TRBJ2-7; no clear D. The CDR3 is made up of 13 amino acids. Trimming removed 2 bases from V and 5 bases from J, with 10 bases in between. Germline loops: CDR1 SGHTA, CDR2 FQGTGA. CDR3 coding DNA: TGTGCCAGCAGCTTAGGCCGGACGGACGAGCAGTACTTC. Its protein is CASSLGRTDEQYF. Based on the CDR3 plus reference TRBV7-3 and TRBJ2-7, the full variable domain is GAGVSQTPSNKVTEKGKYVELRCDPISGHTALYWYRQSLGQGPEFLIYFQGTGAADDSGLPNDRFFAVRPEGSVSTLKIQRTERGDSAVYLCASSLGRTDEQYFGPGTRLTVT.

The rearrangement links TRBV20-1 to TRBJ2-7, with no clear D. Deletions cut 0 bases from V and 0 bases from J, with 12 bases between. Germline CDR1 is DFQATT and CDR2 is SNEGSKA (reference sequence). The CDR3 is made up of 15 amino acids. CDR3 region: CSARDAGRSSYEQYF. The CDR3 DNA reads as TGCAGTGCTAGAGATGCAGGTAGGAGCTCCTACGAGCAGTACTTC.

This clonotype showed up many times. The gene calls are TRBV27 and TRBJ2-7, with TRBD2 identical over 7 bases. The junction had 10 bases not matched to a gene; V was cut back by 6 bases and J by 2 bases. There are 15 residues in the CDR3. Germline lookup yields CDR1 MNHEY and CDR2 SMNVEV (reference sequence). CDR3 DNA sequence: TGTGCCAGCAGCCTTCGACTAGCAGGAACCTACGAGCAGTACTTC. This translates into CASSLRLAGTYEQYF.

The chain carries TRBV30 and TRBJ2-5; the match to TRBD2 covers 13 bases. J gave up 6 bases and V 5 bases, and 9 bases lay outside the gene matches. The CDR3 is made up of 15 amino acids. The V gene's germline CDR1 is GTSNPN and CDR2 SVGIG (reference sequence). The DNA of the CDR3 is TGTGCCTGGTTTCCAGGACTAGCGGGAGAGAAGACCCAGTACTTC. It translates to CAWFPGLAGEKTQYF.

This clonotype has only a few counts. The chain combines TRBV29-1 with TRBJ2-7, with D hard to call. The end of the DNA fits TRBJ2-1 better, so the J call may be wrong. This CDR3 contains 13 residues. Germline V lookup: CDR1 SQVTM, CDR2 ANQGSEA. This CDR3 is CSDAGSVGGEQFF. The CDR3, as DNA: TGCAGCGATGCCGGTTCGGTGGGCGGCGAGCAGTTCTTC.

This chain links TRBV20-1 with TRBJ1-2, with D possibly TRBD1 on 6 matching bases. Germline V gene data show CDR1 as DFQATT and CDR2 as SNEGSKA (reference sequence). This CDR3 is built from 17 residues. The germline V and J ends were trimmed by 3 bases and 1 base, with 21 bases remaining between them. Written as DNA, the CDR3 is TGCAGTGCTAGGCAGACAGGCCGCCGCTCTATTAACTATGGCTACACCTTC. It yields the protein CSARQTGRRSINYGYTF.

CDR3 nucleotide sequence: TGTGCCAGCAGCTCCTTCACAGAGAACACTGAAGCTTTCTTT. This sequence encodes CASSSFTENTEAFF. The gene calls are TRBV7-9 and TRBJ1-1; D is undetermined. The V end lost 4 bases, the J end lost 1 base, and 10 bases lay between the germline ends. The germline V gene has CDR1 SEHNR and CDR2 FQNEAQ (reference sequence). This CDR3 contains 14 residues.

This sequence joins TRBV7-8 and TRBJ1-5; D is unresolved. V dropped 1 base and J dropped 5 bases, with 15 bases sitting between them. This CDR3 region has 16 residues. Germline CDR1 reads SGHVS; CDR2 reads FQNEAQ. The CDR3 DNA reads TGTGCCAGCAGCTTAGTGGGTGGGGTGATTCATCAGCCCCAGCATTTT. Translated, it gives CASSLVGGVIHQPQHF.

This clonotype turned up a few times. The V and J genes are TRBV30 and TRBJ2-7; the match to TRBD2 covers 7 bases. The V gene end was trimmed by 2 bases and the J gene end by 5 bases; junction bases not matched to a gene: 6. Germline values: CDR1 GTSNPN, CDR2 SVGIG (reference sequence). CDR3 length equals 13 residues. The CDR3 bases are TGTGCCTGGAGTTTAAAGGGGAGGGACGAGCAGTACTTC. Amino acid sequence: CAWSLKGRDEQYF.

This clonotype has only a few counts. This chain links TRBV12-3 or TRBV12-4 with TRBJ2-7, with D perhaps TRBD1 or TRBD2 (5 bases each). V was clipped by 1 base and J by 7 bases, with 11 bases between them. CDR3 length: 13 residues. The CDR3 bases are TGTGCCAGCAGTTTAGGAGGGTCAGGGGAGCAGTACTTC. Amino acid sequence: CASSLGGSGEQYF.

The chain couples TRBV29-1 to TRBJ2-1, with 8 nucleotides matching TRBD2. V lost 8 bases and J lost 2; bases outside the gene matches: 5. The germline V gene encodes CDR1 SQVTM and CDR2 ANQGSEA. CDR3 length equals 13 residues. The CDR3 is CSLTSGPYNEQFF. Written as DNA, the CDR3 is TGCAGCCTAACTAGCGGCCCCTACAATGAGCAGTTCTTC.

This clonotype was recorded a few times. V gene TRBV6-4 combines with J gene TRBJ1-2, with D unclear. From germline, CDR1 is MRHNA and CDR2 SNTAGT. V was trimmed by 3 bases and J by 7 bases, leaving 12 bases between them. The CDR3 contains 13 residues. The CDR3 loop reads CASSEYRFGGYTF. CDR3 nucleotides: TGTGCCAGCAGTGAATATCGATTTGGTGGCTACACCTTC.

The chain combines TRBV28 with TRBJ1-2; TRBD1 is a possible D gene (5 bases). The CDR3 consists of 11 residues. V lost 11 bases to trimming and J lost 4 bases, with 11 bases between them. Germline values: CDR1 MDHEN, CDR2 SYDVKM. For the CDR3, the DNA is TGTGCCGCTGGGGGAGGCTATGGCTACACCTTC. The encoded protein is CAAGGGYGYTF.

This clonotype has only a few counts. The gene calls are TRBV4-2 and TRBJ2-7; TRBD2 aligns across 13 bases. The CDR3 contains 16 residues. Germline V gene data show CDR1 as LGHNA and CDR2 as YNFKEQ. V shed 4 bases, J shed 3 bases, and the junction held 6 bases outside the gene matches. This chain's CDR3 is CASSLGLAGEVYEQYF. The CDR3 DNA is TGTGCCAGCAGCCTCGGACTAGCGGGAGAGGTCTACGAGCAGTACTTC.

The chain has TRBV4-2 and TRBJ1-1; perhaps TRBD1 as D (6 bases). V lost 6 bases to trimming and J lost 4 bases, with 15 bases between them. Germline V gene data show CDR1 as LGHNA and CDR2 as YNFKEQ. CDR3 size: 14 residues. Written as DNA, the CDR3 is TGTGCCAGCAGGCCGGCGGGGGGCGTCACTGAAGCTTTCTTT. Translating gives CASRPAGGVTEAFF.

The CDR3 loop reads CASSSSGRANNEQFF. The DNA for the CDR3 is TGTGCCAGCAGTTCTAGCGGGAGGGCCAATAATGAGCAGTTCTTC. The chain is built from TRBV27 and TRBJ2-1; 12 bases agree with TRBD2. The germline CDR1 and CDR2 sequences are MNHEY and SMNVEV (reference sequence). J was trimmed by 7 bases and V by 4 bases; bases with no gene match: 5. The CDR3 extends over 15 amino acids.

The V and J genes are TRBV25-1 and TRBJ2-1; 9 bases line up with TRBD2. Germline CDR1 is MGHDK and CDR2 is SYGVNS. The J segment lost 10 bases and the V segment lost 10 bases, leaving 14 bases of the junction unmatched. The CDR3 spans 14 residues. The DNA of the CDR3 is TGTGCCACTGCGAGAGCGGGAGGTTTCAGGGAGCAGTTCTTC. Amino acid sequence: CATARAGGFREQFF.

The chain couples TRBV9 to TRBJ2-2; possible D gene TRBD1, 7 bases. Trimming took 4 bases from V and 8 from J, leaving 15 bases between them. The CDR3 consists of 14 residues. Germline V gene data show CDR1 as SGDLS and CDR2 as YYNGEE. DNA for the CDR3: TGTGCCAGCAGCCTAACAGGGGAGGTGGGGGAGCTGTTTTTT. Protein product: CASSLTGEVGELFF. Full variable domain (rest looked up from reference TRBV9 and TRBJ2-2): DSGVTQTPKHLITATGQRVTLRCSPRSGDLSVYWYQQSLDQGLQFLIQYYNGEERAKGNILERFSAQQFPDLHSELNLSSLELGDSALYFCASSLTGEVGELFFGEGSRLTVL.

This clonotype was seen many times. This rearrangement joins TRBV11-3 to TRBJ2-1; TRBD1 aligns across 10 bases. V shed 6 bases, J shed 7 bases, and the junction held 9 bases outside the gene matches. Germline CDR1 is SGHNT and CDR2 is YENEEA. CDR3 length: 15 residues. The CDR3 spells CASSSPGQGINEQFF. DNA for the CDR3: TGTGCCAGCAGTTCACCGGGACAGGGGATTAATGAGCAGTTCTTC.

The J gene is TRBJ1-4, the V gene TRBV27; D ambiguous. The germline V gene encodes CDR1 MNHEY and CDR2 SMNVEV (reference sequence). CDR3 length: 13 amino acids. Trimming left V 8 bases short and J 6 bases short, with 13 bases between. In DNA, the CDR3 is TGTGCCAGCCAGCGAGCTAGGGATGAAAAACTGTTTTTT. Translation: CASQRARDEKLFF.

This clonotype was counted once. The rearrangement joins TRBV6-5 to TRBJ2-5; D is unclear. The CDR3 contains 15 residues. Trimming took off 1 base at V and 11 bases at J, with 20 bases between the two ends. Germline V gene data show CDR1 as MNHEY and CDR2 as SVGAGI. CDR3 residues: CASSYFATPNNGQYF. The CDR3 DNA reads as TGTGCCAGCAGTTACTTCGCGACACCTAACAATGGGCAGTACTTC.

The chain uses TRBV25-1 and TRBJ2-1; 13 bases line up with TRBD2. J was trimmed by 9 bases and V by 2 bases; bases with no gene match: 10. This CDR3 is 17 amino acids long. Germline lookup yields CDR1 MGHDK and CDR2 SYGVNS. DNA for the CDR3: TGTGCCAGCAGTGAAGGGCAGACTAGCGGGAGGAGGGGTGAGCAGTTCTTC. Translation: CASSEGQTSGRRGEQFF.

Here the CDR3 reads CASSLAGAGISYEQYF. CDR3 in DNA: TGTGCCAGCAGCCTAGCGGGAGCAGGAATTTCCTACGAGCAGTACTTC. V gene TRBV6-2 or TRBV6-3 combines with J gene TRBJ2-7, with TRBD2 matching over 10 bases. In germline, CDR1 is MNHEY, CDR2 SVGEGT. Trimming cost V 6 bases and J 1 base; bases outside gene matches: 9. This CDR3 contains 16 residues.

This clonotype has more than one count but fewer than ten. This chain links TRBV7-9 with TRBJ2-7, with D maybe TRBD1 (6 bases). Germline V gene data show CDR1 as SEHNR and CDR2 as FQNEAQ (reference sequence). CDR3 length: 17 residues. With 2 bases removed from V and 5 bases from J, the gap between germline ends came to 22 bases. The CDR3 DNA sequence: TGTGCCAGCAGCTTACCGAGGAGGACAGCCACCCATGACGAGCAGTACTTC. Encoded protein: CASSLPRRTATHDEQYF.

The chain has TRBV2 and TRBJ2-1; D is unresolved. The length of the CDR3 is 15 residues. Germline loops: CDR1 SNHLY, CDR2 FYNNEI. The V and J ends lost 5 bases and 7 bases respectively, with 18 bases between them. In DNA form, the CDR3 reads TGTGCCAGCAGTAGAAGACGCCAGTTTGGAAATGAGCAGTTCTTC. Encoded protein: CASSRRRQFGNEQFF.